One sample yielded the 10 T cell receptor beta chains listed below, sequenced in a study of blood T cell repertoires in COVID-19. TCRdb's copy holds only in-frame clones and misses some; the assay was immunoSEQ multiplex PCR. Of more than 35,000 clones listed, around 93% are singletons. The sample taken for sequencing was peripheral blood. Receptors were obtained from a woman between 25 and 40 years old in a cohort sampled during active COVID-19.

V usage is TRBV9 and J usage is TRBJ2-2; tentatively, D is TRBD1 (6 bases). There are 17 residues in the CDR3. V lost 3 bases and J lost 2, with 17 bases in between. Germline V lookup: CDR1 SGDLS, CDR2 YYNGEE. The CDR3 DNA sequence: TGTGCCAGCAGCGCCCAAGACAGGACAGCTAACACCGGGGAGCTGTTTTTT. Protein product: CASSAQDRTANTGELFF.

The V and J genes are TRBV27 and TRBJ2-3, with TRBD2 matching 10 bases. This CDR3 has 15 amino acids. J gave up 3 bases and V 4 bases, and 4 bases lay outside the gene matches. CDR1 MNHEY and CDR2 SMNVEV come from the germline V gene (reference sequence). CDR3 protein: CASSSLAGVTDTQYF. CDR3 nucleotides: TGTGCCAGCAGTTCCCTAGCGGGAGTGACAGATACGCAGTATTTT.

The chain uses TRBV7-3 and TRBJ2-1; 12 bases line up with TRBD2. J lost 4 bases, V lost 5 bases, and 9 bases had no gene match. The CDR3 is 17 residues long. Germline values: CDR1 SGHTA, CDR2 FQGTGA. Here the CDR3 DNA reads TGTGCCAGCAGCGAAACTAGCGGGAGGACAGATTACAATGAGCAGTTCTTC. Translated, it gives CASSETSGRTDYNEQFF.

A few counts support this clone. This chain connects TRBV25-1 to TRBJ2-1, with TRBD1 identical over 7 bases. The V gene end was trimmed by 3 bases and the J gene end by 6 bases; junction bases not matched to a gene: 5. This CDR3 comprises 14 residues. Germline lookup yields CDR1 MGHDK and CDR2 SYGVNS. The CDR3 region is CASSEGTARNEQFF. CDR3 sequence (DNA): TGTGCCAGCAGTGAGGGGACAGCCCGCAATGAGCAGTTCTTC.

The sample holds a few counts of this clone. The genes are TRBV19 and TRBJ2-6; D ambiguous. Germline assignment: CDR1 LNHDA and CDR2 SQIVND (reference sequence). The length of the CDR3 is 15 residues. Deletions cut 6 bases from V and 0 bases from J, with 9 bases between. In DNA form, the CDR3 reads TGTGCCAGTAGGGCCGGAGCCTCTGGGGCCAACGTCCTGACTTTC. It yields the protein CASRAGASGANVLTF.

This clone came up a few times. The chain has TRBV12-3 or TRBV12-4 and TRBJ1-1; 7 bases agree with TRBD1. V trimming: 5 bases; J trimming: 5 bases; junction bases outside the gene matches: 5. The CDR3 consists of 13 residues. The CDR3 region has the DNA TGTGCCAGCAGTCAACAGGGGTATACTGAAGCTTTCTTT. Translation: CASSQQGYTEAFF.

The CDR3 loop reads CATSPGSGANVLTF. CDR3 coding DNA: TGTGCCACCAGCCCGGGATCTGGGGCCAACGTCCTGACTTTC. The gene calls are TRBV15 and TRBJ2-6; D possibly corresponds to TRBD2 (5 bases). Germline values: CDR1 LNHNV, CDR2 YYDKDF (reference sequence). Trimming took off 5 bases at V and 1 base at J, with 6 bases between the two ends. The CDR3 has 14 amino acids.

This sequence joins TRBV7-2 and TRBJ2-7, with a possible D match to TRBD2 (8 bases). Germline-derived CDR1 and CDR2 are SGHTA and FQGNSA. The CDR3 spans 15 residues. V was pared by 5 bases and J by 3 bases, with 17 bases between. For the CDR3, the DNA is TGTGCCAGCAGCCCCACGGGGGGGACAGACTACGAGCAGTACTTC. The encoded protein is CASSPTGGTDYEQYF.

CDR3 in DNA: TGTGCCAGCAGTCAACAGGGGGCGGCCAAAAACATTCAGTACTTC. It yields the protein CASSQQGAAKNIQYF. V usage is TRBV6-5 and J usage is TRBJ2-4, with 9 bases matching TRBD1. V shed 5 bases, J shed 1 base, and the junction held 3 bases outside the gene matches. This CDR3 contains 15 residues. Per germline, CDR1 MNHEY and CDR2 SVGAGI.

The chain is built from TRBV28 and TRBJ1-5; D is ambiguous. The CDR3 contains 15 residues. V dropped 3 bases and J dropped 4 bases, with 13 bases sitting between them. The germline V gene encodes CDR1 MDHEN and CDR2 SYDVKM. The DNA for the CDR3 is TGTGCCAGCAGTTTTTCTGCGGGAAGGAATCAGCCCCAGCATTTT. Its translation: CASSFSAGRNQPQHF.